These 7 T cell receptor beta chains originate from one sample sequenced in a study of shared T cell receptors in the human thymus. The table came from immunoSEQ multiplex PCR; TCRdb's copy has only in-frame clones and leaves some out. Of roughly 500,000 clones in the sample, around three quarters were seen once. The sample was also linked to a second study, of human thymus T cells.

Source material: thymocytes. These receptors originate from a boy in the first two years of life with a congenital heart defect.

The gene calls are TRBV19 and TRBJ2-5; D remains ambiguous. Trimming stripped 0 bases from V and 2 bases from J, with 10 bases between. This CDR3 region has 15 residues. Germline CDR1 LNHDA, CDR2 SQIVND (reference sequence). This chain's CDR3 is CASSIDLRLQETQYF. The CDR3 coding sequence is TGTGCCAGTAGTATAGATCTACGGTTACAAGAGACCCAGTACTTC.

The chain has TRBV5-6 and TRBJ2-1; 7 bases fit TRBD1. Germline-derived CDR1 and CDR2 are SGHDT and YYEEEE. V was pared by 4 bases and J by 4 bases, with 17 bases of the junction left unmatched. CDR3 length: 18 residues. The CDR3: CASSTDRVPAANYNEQFF. CDR3 in DNA: TGTGCCAGCAGCACCGACAGGGTCCCAGCGGCTAATTACAATGAGCAGTTCTTC.

The rearrangement links TRBV4-1 to TRBJ2-2; D ambiguous. Looked up from germline, CDR1 is MGHRA and CDR2 is YSYEKL. The V gene lost 0 bases and the J gene lost 3 bases, with 11 bases spanning the gap. This CDR3 spans 16 amino acids. The CDR3 here is CASSQDYLFHTGELFF. DNA for the CDR3: TGCGCCAGCAGCCAAGATTACCTATTCCACACCGGGGAGCTGTTTTTT.

This chain uses TRBV5-1 with TRBJ2-5; D not resolved. The CDR3 sequence is 16 residues long. CDR1 is SGHRS and CDR2 is YFSETQ in the germline V gene. V gave up 3 bases and J gave up 1 base, with 16 bases separating them. The CDR3 sequence is CASSWASDGVQETQYF. CDR3 coding DNA: TGCGCCAGCAGCTGGGCCTCGGATGGCGTCCAAGAGACCCAGTACTTC.

The chain carries TRBV28 and TRBJ1-1; tentatively, D is TRBD1 (5 bases). Trimming cost V 10 bases and J 1 base, with 22 bases left between them. Per germline, CDR1 MDHEN and CDR2 SYDVKM. The CDR3 has 16 residues. The chain's CDR3 is CAIQGAPDPGNTEAFF. The CDR3 DNA sequence: TGTGCCATCCAAGGGGCGCCGGATCCGGGGAACACTGAAGCTTTCTTT.

The chain has TRBV28 and TRBJ2-2; D not certain. CDR3 length equals 12 residues. Germline CDR1 and CDR2: MDHEN and SYDVKM. Trimming removed 6 bases at V and 1 base at J, with 3 bases between. The CDR3 reads CASRRNTGELFF. Here the CDR3 DNA reads TGTGCCAGCAGGCGGAACACCGGGGAGCTGTTTTTT.

The chain carries TRBV4-3 and TRBJ2-1; TRBD1 agrees at 8 bases. The CDR3 consists of 18 residues. The germline V gene has CDR1 LGHNA and CDR2 YSLEER. V lost 1 base, J lost 9 bases, and 17 bases stayed unmatched. CDR3 DNA: TGCGCCAGCAGCCAAGGGCGGAGCGGAGACAGGGGAGGTGCTGAGCAGTTCTTC. It encodes CASSQGRSGDRGGAEQFF.